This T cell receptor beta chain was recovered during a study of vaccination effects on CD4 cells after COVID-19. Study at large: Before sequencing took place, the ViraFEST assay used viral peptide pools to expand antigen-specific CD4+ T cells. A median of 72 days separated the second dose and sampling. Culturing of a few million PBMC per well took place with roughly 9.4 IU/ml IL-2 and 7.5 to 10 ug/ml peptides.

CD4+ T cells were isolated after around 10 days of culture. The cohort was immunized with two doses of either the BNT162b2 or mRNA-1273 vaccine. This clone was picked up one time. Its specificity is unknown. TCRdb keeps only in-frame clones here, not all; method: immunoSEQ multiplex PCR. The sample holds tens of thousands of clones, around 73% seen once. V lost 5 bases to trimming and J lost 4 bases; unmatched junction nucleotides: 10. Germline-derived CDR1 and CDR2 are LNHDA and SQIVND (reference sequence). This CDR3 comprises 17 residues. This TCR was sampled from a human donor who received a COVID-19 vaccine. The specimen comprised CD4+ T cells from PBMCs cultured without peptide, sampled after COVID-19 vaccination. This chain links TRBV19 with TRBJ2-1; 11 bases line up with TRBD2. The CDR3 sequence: CASSGGASGGSYNEQFF. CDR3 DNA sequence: TGTGCCAGTAGTGGCGGGGCTAGCGGGGGGTCTTACAATGAGCAGTTCTTC.